These 20 T cell receptor beta chains came from one sample sequenced in a study of T cell changes during pregnancy in multiple sclerosis. Sequencing was performed with immunoSEQ multiplex PCR; in TCRdb, only in-frame clones are kept and a portion is missing. Of fewer than 45,000 clones in the sample, roughly 87% were seen once. The material was CD4+ T cells from peripheral blood mononuclear cells, obtained after pregnancy. The receptors were sampled from a female donor in good health, enrolled as a control in a pregnancy study.

This chain joins TRBV9 and TRBJ1-3; a possible D gene is TRBD1 (6 bases). V lost 0 bases to trimming and J lost 0 bases, with 10 bases between them. This CDR3 is built from 16 residues. Per the germline V gene, CDR1 is SGDLS and CDR2 is YYNGEE. The CDR3 nucleotides read TGTGCCAGCAGCGTAGGGGGGCGGAACTCTGGAAACACCATATATTTT. Its translation is CASSVGGRNSGNTIYF.

The chain joins TRBV19 to TRBJ1-6; a weak D match, TRBD1 (6 bases). Germline loops: CDR1 LNHDA, CDR2 SQIVND (reference sequence). This CDR3 is built from 12 residues. Trimming cost V 4 bases and J 14 bases, with 12 bases left between them. DNA of the CDR3: TGTGCCAGTAGTAAACACCGGGACACCCTCCACTTT. Protein product: CASSKHRDTLHF. The complete variable domain, with remaining parts taken from reference TRBV19 and TRBJ1-6, reads DGGITQSPKYLFRKEGQNVTLSCEQNLNHDAMYWYRQDPGQGLRLIYYSQIVNDFQKGDIAEGYSVSREKKESFPLTVTSAQKNPTAFYLCASSKHRDTLHFGNGTRLTVT.

The chain combines TRBV19 with TRBJ1-3, with D unresolved. V lost 5 bases to trimming and J lost 0 bases, with 11 bases between them. CDR1 and CDR2 (germline): LNHDA, SQIVND (reference sequence). The CDR3 is made up of 15 amino acids. CDR3 sequence reads: CASSWTIASGNTIYF. In DNA, the CDR3 is TGTGCCAGTAGTTGGACTATTGCCTCTGGAAACACCATATATTTT.

The V and J genes are TRBV5-1 and TRBJ2-7, with 10 nucleotides matching TRBD1. The germline gives CDR1 SGHRS, CDR2 YFSETQ. Trimming at V came to 5 bases and at J to 3 bases, leaving 8 bases not matched to a gene. The CDR3 sequence is 15 residues long. CDR3 loop: CASRMDRGRVYEQYF. The CDR3 nucleotides are TGCGCCAGCAGGATGGACAGGGGGAGGGTCTACGAGCAGTACTTC.

The genes are TRBV5-6 and TRBJ2-3; TRBD1 agrees at 11 bases. Germline CDR1 SGHDT, CDR2 YYEEEE. This CDR3 is 14 amino acids long. V gave up 4 bases and J gave up 3 bases; unmatched junction bases: 1. The CDR3 sequence: CASSGDRGTDTQYF. In DNA form, the CDR3 reads TGTGCCAGCAGCGGGGACAGGGGGACAGATACGCAGTATTTT.

The chain links TRBV7-8 to TRBJ2-7, with 7 bases identical to TRBD2. The trim removed 5 bases at V and 5 bases at J, leaving 15 bases unmatched. Germline V gene sequence: CDR1 SGHVS, CDR2 FQNEAQ. The CDR3 extends over 16 amino acids. CDR3 region: CASSPSPMKGRDEQYF. For the CDR3, the DNA is TGTGCCAGCAGCCCATCCCCCATGAAGGGGAGGGACGAGCAGTACTTC.

The chain joins TRBV7-3 to TRBJ2-7; 9 bases are shared with TRBD2. CDR1 is SGHTA and CDR2 is FQGTGA in the germline V gene. The trim removed 4 bases at V and 3 bases at J, leaving 10 bases unmatched. This CDR3 has 16 amino acids. CDR3 coding DNA: TGTGCCAGCAGCTCTCCTCGACTAGCGGACGACTACGAGCAGTACTTC. It yields the protein CASSSPRLADDYEQYF. Looking up the rest from reference TRBV7-3 and TRBJ2-7 gives the full variable domain: GAGVSQTPSNKVTEKGKYVELRCDPISGHTALYWYRQSLGQGPEFLIYFQGTGAADDSGLPNDRFFAVRPEGSVSTLKIQRTERGDSAVYLCASSSPRLADDYEQYFGPGTRLTVT.

J is TRBJ2-7 and V is TRBV11-3, with TRBD1 identical over 7 bases. The CDR3 consists of 18 residues. Trimming at V came to 6 bases and at J to 7 bases, leaving 24 bases not matched to a gene. CDR1 is SGHNT, CDR2 YENEEA, per germline. This CDR3 reads CASSIRDRRPLCRVEQYF. CDR3 coding DNA: TGTGCCAGCAGTATCCGGGACAGAAGGCCCCTTTGTCGGGTTGAGCAGTACTTC.

The J gene is TRBJ2-1, the V gene TRBV13; 12 bases agree with TRBD2. The CDR3 has 14 amino acids. The V and J ends lost 5 bases and 9 bases, in that order; junction bases with no gene match: 5. Per the germline V gene, CDR1 is PRHDT and CDR2 is FYEKMQ (reference sequence). CDR3 bases: TGTGCCAGCAGCCTAGCGGGAGGGAGGGGTGAGCAGTTCTTC. This translates into CASSLAGGRGEQFF.

The chain carries TRBV4-1 and TRBJ2-2; 12 nucleotides match TRBD2. The CDR3 is 19 amino acids. V was clipped by 1 base and J by 5 bases; unmatched bases: 11. CDR1 is MGHRA and CDR2 is YSYEKL in the germline V gene. The CDR3 DNA sequence: TGCGCCAGCAGCCAAGGGGGACTAGCGGGCCTCAAATTAACCGGGGAGCTGTTTTTT. Translating it yields CASSQGGLAGLKLTGELFF.

V usage is TRBV7-9 and J usage is TRBJ1-2, with unresolved D. Trimming left V 4 bases short and J 6 bases short, with 9 bases between. This CDR3 spans 12 amino acids. Germline V gene data show CDR1 as SEHNR and CDR2 as FQNEAQ (reference sequence). In DNA form, the CDR3 reads TGTGCCAGCAGCTATAAAAATGATGGCTACACCTTC. Its translation is CASSYKNDGYTF.

J is TRBJ2-3 and V is TRBV5-6; TRBD2 matches at 9 bases. This CDR3 spans 15 amino acids. The germline CDR1 and CDR2 sequences are SGHDT and YYEEEE. With V trimmed by 0 bases and J by 7 bases, 6 bases remained unmatched. CDR3 nucleotide sequence: TGTGCCAGCAGCTTGGGCGGGGGGGGCACGCATACGCAGTATTTT. Protein product: CASSLGGGGTHTQYF.

The CDR3 region is CASSEQTETKNIQYF. Here the CDR3 DNA reads TGTGCCAGCAGCGAACAAACAGAGACAAAAAACATTCAGTACTTC. The rearrangement links TRBV7-2 to TRBJ2-4, with D uncertain. V lost 5 bases and J 4 bases, leaving 15 bases between the germline ends. The CDR3 is 15 residues long. Per germline, CDR1 SGHTA and CDR2 FQGNSA.

This chain joins TRBV7-2 and TRBJ1-1; D remains ambiguous. Germline CDR1 reads SGHTA; CDR2 reads FQGNSA. Trimming removed 3 bases at V and 5 bases at J, with 10 bases between. The CDR3 runs to 13 residues. CDR3 region: CASSLRMETEAFF. The CDR3 coding sequence is TGTGCCAGCAGCTTGAGGATGGAGACTGAAGCTTTCTTT.

The V gene is TRBV5-6, the J gene TRBJ1-5; 12 bases fit TRBD1. This CDR3 is 13 amino acids long. Per the germline V gene, CDR1 is SGHDT and CDR2 is YYEEEE. V shed 5 bases and J 13 bases; nucleotides not matched to a gene: 7. Here the CDR3 reads CASRRGDRGPQHF. The CDR3 coding sequence is TGTGCCAGCAGACGAGGGGACAGGGGGCCTCAGCATTTT. Based on the CDR3 plus reference TRBV5-6 and TRBJ1-5, the full variable domain is DAGVTQSPTHLIKTRGQQVTLRCSPKSGHDTVSWYQQALGQGPQFIFQYYEEEERQRGNFPDRFSGHQFPNYSSELNVNALLLGDSALYLCASRRGDRGPQHFGDGTRLSIL.

The chain combines TRBV6-1 with TRBJ1-2; weak D call: TRBD1 (5 bases). In germline, CDR1 is MNHNS, CDR2 SASEGT. The CDR3 sequence is 13 residues long. Trimming shortened V by 10 bases and J by 4 bases, and 16 bases separated the two germline ends. The CDR3 loop reads CATQVANPYGYTF. The CDR3 DNA reads as TGTGCCACACAGGTAGCCAACCCCTATGGCTACACCTTC.

The chain joins TRBV6-1 to TRBJ2-3; TRBD1 aligns across 7 bases. The V segment lost 5 bases and the J segment 4 bases; nucleotides outside the gene matches: 9. The germline V gene has CDR1 MNHNS and CDR2 SASEGT. This CDR3 contains 15 residues. CDR3 bases: TGTGCCAGCAGTCGCCGGGACAGTCTCTCAGATACGCAGTATTTT. Translation gives CASSRRDSLSDTQYF.

This chain joins TRBV2 and TRBJ1-5; 10 bases fit TRBD1. CDR1 and CDR2 (germline): SNHLY, FYNNEI. The CDR3 covers 19 residues. The V segment lost 0 bases and the J segment 1 base; nucleotides outside the gene matches: 9. The CDR3 spells CASSEALGTGDLSNQPQHF. The CDR3 nucleotides read TGTGCCAGCAGTGAAGCGCTTGGGACAGGGGACCTGAGCAATCAGCCCCAGCATTTT.

The chain couples TRBV2 to TRBJ2-7; no clear D. CDR3 length equals 14 residues. Germline V gene lookup returns CDR1 SNHLY and CDR2 FYNNEI. The V and J ends lost 2 bases and 2 bases respectively, with 10 bases between them. The CDR3 sequence: CASSETPVTYEQYF. DNA for the CDR3: TGTGCCAGCAGTGAAACTCCGGTGACCTACGAGCAGTACTTC.

V and J are TRBV5-1 and TRBJ2-2; TRBD1 matches at 8 bases. Germline V gene data show CDR1 as SGHRS and CDR2 as YFSETQ. The V gene end was trimmed by 8 bases and the J gene end by 1 base; junction bases not matched to a gene: 10. This CDR3 is 16 amino acids long. CDR3 sequence: CASRPRDRGNTGELFF. In nucleotides, the CDR3 is TGCGCCAGTAGACCTCGTGACAGGGGGAACACCGGGGAGCTGTTTTTT.